This T cell receptor beta chain originates from a study of control samples from healthy donors and cancer patients. The table lists this clone with a count of one. The table came from immunoSEQ multiplex PCR; TCRdb's copy has only in-frame clones and leaves some out. Of some 250,000 clones in the sample, approximately 80% are singletons; the top ten hold 13%. This CDR3 contains 15 residues. Unmatched junction bases numbered 7, after V lost 3 bases and J lost 3 bases. The germline gives CDR1 ENHRY, CDR2 SYGVKD. The sample comprised PBMCs. This sequence joins TRBV10-3 and TRBJ1-2; 7 bases align to TRBD1. The source of this sequence is a woman aged 55-70 years with lung cancer. In nucleotides, the CDR3 is TGTGCCATCAGTGAACGAGGGGGCGCGGACTATGGCTACACCTTC. Residues: CAISERGGADYGYTF.